Below are 13 T cell receptor beta chains sequenced from a single sample in a study of patients with pleural tuberculosis. A single record per CDR3 protein comes from TCRdb applying MiXCR to the reads. The table records 40,000 to 55,000 distinct CDR3 sequences, 5.5% to 8% of them present only once. Receptors were obtained from a human donor with pleural tuberculosis.

In this sample, this clonotype turned up many times. The chain employs TRBV10-3 and TRBJ1-2; no firm D call. V shed 8 bases and J shed 4 bases, with 8 bases lying between them. Per the germline V gene, CDR1 is ENHRY and CDR2 is SYGVKD. This CDR3 comprises 11 residues. The CDR3, as DNA: TGTGCCATCGGCCCAGGCTATGGCTACACCTTC. The encoded protein is CAIGPGYGYTF.

The chain couples TRBV5-1 to TRBJ1-5; 8 positions agree with TRBD1. This CDR3 has 15 residues. Trimming at V came to 5 bases and at J to 7 bases, leaving 11 bases not matched to a gene. Per germline, CDR1 SGHRS and CDR2 YFSETQ. CDR3 sequence (DNA): TGCGCCAGCAGACAGACAGGGGAGAAAGGGCAGCCCCAGCATTTT. Residues: CASRQTGEKGQPQHF.

This clonotype was observed many times. This sequence joins TRBV4-1 and TRBJ2-2; D is tentatively TRBD1 or TRBD2 (5 bases each). The germline V gene has CDR1 MGHRA and CDR2 YSYEKL. CDR3 length: 14 residues. The V gene lost 4 bases and the J gene lost 0 bases, with 6 bases spanning the gap. For the CDR3, the DNA is TGCGCCAGCAGCCGGGGACCGAACACCGGGGAGCTGTTTTTT. Translation gives CASSRGPNTGELFF.

This clonotype has at least ten counts. The chain joins TRBV10-3 to TRBJ1-1; 8 bases fit TRBD1. CDR1 is ENHRY, CDR2 SYGVKD, per germline. V gave up 6 bases and J gave up 0 bases; unmatched junction bases: 3. The CDR3 consists of 14 residues. The CDR3 bases are TGTGCCATCAGCAAGACAGGGGTGAACACTGAAGCTTTCTTT. Encoded protein: CAISKTGVNTEAFF.

This clonotype was detected many times. The V gene is TRBV20-1, the J gene TRBJ1-6; maybe TRBD1 (6 bases). Germline loops: CDR1 DFQATT, CDR2 SNEGSKA (reference sequence). This CDR3 is 13 amino acids long. Trimming removed 6 bases from V and 6 bases from J, with 12 bases in between. DNA of the CDR3: TGCAGTGCCAGGGGAGCATTTAATTCACCCCTCCACTTT. Protein: CSARGAFNSPLHF.

This clonotype was seen a handful of times. A much larger clone is a single base away; this may be a read error. The rearrangement joins TRBV2 to TRBJ2-1; TRBD1 or TRBD2 may be the D gene (5 bases each). There are 12 residues in the CDR3. In germline, CDR1 is SNHLY, CDR2 FYNNEI. CDR3 residues: CASGGDHNEQLF. Written as DNA, the CDR3 is TGTGCCAGCGGTGGGGACCACAATGAGCAGCTCTTC.

This clonotype was detected ten times or more. The chain recombines TRBV7-3 with TRBJ1-1, with unresolved D. Germline assignment: CDR1 SGHTA and CDR2 FQGTGA. V dropped 0 bases and J dropped 0 bases, with 5 bases sitting between them. CDR3 length: 14 amino acids. The CDR3 DNA is TGTGCCAGCAGCTTAACCACCCTGAACACTGAAGCTTTCTTT. Protein product: CASSLTTLNTEAFF.

This clonotype was counted between two and nine times. V usage is TRBV5-1 and J usage is TRBJ2-5, with D tentatively TRBD1 (5 bases). The CDR3 is 12 residues long. V lost 4 bases and J lost 1, with 5 bases in between. Per germline, CDR1 SGHRS and CDR2 YFSETQ. CDR3 DNA: TGCGCCAGCAGCAGGGGCCAAGAGACCCAGTACTTC. Its translation: CASSRGQETQYF.

At least ten counts were recorded for this clonotype. This rearrangement joins TRBV3-1 to TRBJ2-1; TRBD2 agrees at 13 bases. CDR3 length equals 18 residues. Germline lookup yields CDR1 LGHDT and CDR2 YNNKEL (reference sequence). V gave up 3 bases and J gave up 9 bases; unmatched junction bases: 14. Here the CDR3 DNA reads TGTGCCAGCAGCCATCGATCGGGGGCGACTAGCGGGAGGTCTGAGCAGTTCTTC. Translated, it gives CASSHRSGATSGRSEQFF.

This clonotype has ten or more counts. The CDR3 DNA is TGCAGTGCTAGAGATCATGAGGGCCAGCCCCAGCATTTT. Translating gives CSARDHEGQPQHF. The rearrangement links TRBV20-1 to TRBJ1-5, with D unclear. CDR1 DFQATT and CDR2 SNEGSKA come from the germline V gene (reference sequence). This CDR3 region has 13 residues. Deletions cut 0 bases from V and 7 bases from J, with 10 bases between.

This clonotype appeared many times. The chain is built from TRBV2 and TRBJ1-6; 7 nucleotides match TRBD1. The V segment lost 5 bases and the J segment 6 bases; nucleotides outside the gene matches: 7. Germline V gives CDR1 SNHLY, CDR2 FYNNEI. The CDR3 consists of 15 residues. CDR3 in DNA: TGTGCCAGCAGTCGACGACAGGGAGCTAATTCACCCCTCCACTTT. It is translated as CASSRRQGANSPLHF.

The sample holds many counts of this clonotype. In nucleotides, the CDR3 is TGTGCCAGCAGCCAATCGTCCAGCTCTGGAAACACCATATATTTT. The encoded protein is CASSQSSSSGNTIYF. The chain is built from TRBV16 and TRBJ1-3; no clear D. The V gene lost 0 bases and the J gene lost 0 bases, with 6 bases spanning the gap. Germline V CDR1 and CDR2: KGHSY, FQNENV. CDR3 length: 15 residues.

In this sample, this clonotype turned up many times. The J gene is TRBJ2-3, the V gene TRBV11-2; TRBD1 is a possible D gene (5 bases). CDR1 is SGHAT and CDR2 is FQNNGV in the germline V gene. Trimming removed 5 bases from V and 0 bases from J, with 9 bases in between. This CDR3 has 14 residues. The DNA of the CDR3 is TGTGCCAGCAGCCCACAGGCTAGCACAGATACGCAGTATTTT. Residues: CASSPQASTDTQYF.